This T cell receptor beta chain came from a study of blood T cell repertoires in COVID-19. TCRdb's table, derived via immunoSEQ multiplex PCR, lists solely in-frame clones and lacks some. This table has around 40,000 clones, 85% to 90% appearing once. The sequence was collected from a man aged 40-50 years with COVID-19, enrolled during active disease. The sample was peripheral blood.

The CDR3 region has the DNA TGCGCCAGCACGGCGGCCTTCAACACCGGGGAGCTGTTTTTT. As protein: CASTAAFNTGELFF. The rearrangement uses TRBV5-1 and TRBJ2-2; D is unresolved. V was pared by 6 bases and J by 2 bases, with 11 bases between. This CDR3 contains 14 residues. The germline V gene encodes CDR1 SGHRS and CDR2 YFSETQ.